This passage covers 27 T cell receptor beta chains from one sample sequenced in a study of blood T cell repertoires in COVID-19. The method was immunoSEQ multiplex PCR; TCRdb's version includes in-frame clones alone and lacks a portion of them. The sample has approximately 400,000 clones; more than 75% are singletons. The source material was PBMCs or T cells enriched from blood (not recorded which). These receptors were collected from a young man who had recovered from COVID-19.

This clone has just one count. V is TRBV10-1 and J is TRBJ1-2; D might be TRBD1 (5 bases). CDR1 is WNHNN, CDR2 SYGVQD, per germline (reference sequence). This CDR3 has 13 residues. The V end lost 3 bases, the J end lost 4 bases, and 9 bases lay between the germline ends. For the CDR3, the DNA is TGCGCCAGCAGTGAACGGGGGGGCTATGGCTACACCTTC. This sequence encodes CASSERGGYGYTF.

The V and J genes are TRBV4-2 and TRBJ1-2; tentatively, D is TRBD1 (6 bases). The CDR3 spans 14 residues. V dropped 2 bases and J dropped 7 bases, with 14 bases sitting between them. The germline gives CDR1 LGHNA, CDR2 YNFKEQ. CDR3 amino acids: CASSQNTGFSGYTF. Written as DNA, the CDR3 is TGTGCCAGCAGCCAAAATACAGGGTTTTCTGGCTACACCTTC.

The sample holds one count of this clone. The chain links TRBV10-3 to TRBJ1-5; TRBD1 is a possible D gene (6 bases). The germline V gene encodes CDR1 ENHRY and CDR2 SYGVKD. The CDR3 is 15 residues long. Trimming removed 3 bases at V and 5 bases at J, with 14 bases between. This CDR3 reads CAISEEAGAHQPQHF. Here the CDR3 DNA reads TGTGCCATCAGTGAAGAGGCAGGGGCGCATCAGCCCCAGCATTTT.

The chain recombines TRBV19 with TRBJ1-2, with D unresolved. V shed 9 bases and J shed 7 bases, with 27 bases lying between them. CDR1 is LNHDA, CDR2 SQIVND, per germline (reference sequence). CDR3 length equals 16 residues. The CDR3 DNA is TGTGCCAGCGCTTTGGTTGGCGAGGGTACTCGGGGTGGCTACACCTTC. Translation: CASALVGEGTRGGYTF.

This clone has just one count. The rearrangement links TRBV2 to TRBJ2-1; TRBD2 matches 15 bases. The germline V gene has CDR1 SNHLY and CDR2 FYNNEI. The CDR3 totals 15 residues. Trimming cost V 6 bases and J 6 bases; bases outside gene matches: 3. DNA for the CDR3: TGTGCCAGCAGGTCGGGACTAGCGGGGGGCAATGAGCAGTTCTTC. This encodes CASRSGLAGGNEQFF.

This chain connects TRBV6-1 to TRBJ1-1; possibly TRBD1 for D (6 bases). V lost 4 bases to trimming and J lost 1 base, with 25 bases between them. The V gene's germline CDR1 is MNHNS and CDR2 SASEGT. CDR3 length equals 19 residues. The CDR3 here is CASSGKLFGLGAGNTEAFF. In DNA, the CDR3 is TGTGCCAGCAGTGGAAAGCTATTCGGGCTGGGGGCTGGGAACACTGAAGCTTTCTTT.

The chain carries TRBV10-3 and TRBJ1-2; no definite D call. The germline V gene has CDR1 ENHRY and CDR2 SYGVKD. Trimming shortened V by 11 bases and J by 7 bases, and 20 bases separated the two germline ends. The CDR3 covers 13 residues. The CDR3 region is CAVTRAVMVGYTF. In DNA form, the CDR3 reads TGTGCCGTTACGCGGGCGGTAATGGTTGGCTACACCTTC.

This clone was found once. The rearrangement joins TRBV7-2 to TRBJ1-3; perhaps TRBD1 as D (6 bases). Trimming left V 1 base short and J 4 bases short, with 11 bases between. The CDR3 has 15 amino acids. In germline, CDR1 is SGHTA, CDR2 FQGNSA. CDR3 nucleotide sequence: TGTGCCAGCAGCTTAGGAACAGGGTTGGGAAACACCATATATTTT. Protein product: CASSLGTGLGNTIYF.

CDR3: CASTPGGFQPEQFF. The CDR3 nucleotides are TGTGCCAGCACCCCTGGCGGTTTTCAGCCTGAGCAGTTCTTC. J is TRBJ2-1 and V is TRBV27; D gene uncertain. V was trimmed by 7 bases and J by 9 bases, leaving 19 bases between them. CDR1 and CDR2 (germline): MNHEY, SMNVEV (reference sequence). This CDR3 has 14 amino acids.

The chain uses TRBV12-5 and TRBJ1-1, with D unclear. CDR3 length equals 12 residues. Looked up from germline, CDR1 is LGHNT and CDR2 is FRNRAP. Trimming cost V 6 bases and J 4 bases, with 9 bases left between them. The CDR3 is CASGLRGTEAFF. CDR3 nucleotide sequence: TGTGCTAGTGGCCTCCGGGGCACTGAAGCTTTCTTT.

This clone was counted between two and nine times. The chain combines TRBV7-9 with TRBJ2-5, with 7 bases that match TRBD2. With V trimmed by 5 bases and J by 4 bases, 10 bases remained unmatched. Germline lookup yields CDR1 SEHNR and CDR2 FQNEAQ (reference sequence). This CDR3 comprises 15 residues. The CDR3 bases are TGTGCCAGCAGCCGACTTCAGGGAGGGGTAGAGACCCAGTACTTC. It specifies CASSRLQGGVETQYF.

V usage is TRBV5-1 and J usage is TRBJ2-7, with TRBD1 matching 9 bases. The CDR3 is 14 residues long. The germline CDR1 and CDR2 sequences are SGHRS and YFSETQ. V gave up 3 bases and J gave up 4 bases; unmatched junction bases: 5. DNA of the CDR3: TGCGCCAGCAGCTCGGCCGGGACAGGGTACGAGCAGTACTTC. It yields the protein CASSSAGTGYEQYF.

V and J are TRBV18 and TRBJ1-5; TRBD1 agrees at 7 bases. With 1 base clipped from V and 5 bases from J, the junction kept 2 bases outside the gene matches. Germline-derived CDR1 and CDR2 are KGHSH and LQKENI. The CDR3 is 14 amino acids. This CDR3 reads CASSPRDRYQPQHF. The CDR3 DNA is TGTGCCAGCTCACCACGGGACAGATATCAGCCCCAGCATTTT.

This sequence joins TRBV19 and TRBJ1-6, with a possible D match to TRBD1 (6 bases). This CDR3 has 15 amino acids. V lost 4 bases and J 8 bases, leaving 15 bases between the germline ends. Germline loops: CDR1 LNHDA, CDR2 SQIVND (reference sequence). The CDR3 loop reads CASSRKQGMDSPLHF. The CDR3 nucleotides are TGTGCCAGTAGTAGAAAACAGGGCATGGATTCACCCCTCCACTTT. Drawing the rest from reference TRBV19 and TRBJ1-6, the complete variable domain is DGGITQSPKYLFRKEGQNVTLSCEQNLNHDAMYWYRQDPGQGLRLIYYSQIVNDFQKGDIAEGYSVSREKKESFPLTVTSAQKNPTAFYLCASSRKQGMDSPLHFGNGTRLTVT.

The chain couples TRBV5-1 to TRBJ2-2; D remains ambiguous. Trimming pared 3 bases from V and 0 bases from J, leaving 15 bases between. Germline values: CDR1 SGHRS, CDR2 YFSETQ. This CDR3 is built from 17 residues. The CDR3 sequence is CASSSINLGANTGELFF. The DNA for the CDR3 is TGCGCCAGCAGCTCGATTAATCTAGGAGCGAACACCGGGGAGCTGTTTTTT.

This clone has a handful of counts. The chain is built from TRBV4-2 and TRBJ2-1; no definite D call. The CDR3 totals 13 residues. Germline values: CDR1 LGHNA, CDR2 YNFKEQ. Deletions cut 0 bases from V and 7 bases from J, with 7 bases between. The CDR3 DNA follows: TGTGCCAGCAGCCAAGATCACGGTAATGAGCAGTTCTTC. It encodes CASSQDHGNEQFF.

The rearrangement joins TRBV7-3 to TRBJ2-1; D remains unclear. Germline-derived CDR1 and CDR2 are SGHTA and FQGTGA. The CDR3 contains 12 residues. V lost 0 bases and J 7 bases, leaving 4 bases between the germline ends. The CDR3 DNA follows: TGTGCCAGCAGCTTAACGAGGAATGAGCAGTTCTTC. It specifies CASSLTRNEQFF. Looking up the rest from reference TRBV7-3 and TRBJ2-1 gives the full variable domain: GAGVSQTPSNKVTEKGKYVELRCDPISGHTALYWYRQSLGQGPEFLIYFQGTGAADDSGLPNDRFFAVRPEGSVSTLKIQRTERGDSAVYLCASSLTRNEQFFGPGTRLTVL.

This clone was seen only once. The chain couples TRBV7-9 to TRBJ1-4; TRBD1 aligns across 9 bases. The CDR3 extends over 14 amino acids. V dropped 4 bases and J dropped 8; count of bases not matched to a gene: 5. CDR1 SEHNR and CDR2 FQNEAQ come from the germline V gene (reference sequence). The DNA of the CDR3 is TGTGCCAGCAGCTCACAGGGGGCAAACGAAAAACTGTTTTTT. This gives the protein CASSSQGANEKLFF.

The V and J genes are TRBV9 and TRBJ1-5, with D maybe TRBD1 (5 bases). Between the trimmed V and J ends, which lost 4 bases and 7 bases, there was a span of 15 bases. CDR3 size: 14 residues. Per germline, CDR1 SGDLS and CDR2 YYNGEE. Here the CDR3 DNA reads TGTGCCAGCAGCACGGGGACTCGCGGGCAGCCCCAGCATTTT. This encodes CASSTGTRGQPQHF.

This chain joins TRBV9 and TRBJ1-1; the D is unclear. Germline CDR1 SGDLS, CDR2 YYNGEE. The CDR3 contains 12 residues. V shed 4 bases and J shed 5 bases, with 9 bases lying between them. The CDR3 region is CASSSSSTEAFF. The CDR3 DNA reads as TGTGCCAGCAGCTCCAGTTCGACTGAAGCTTTCTTT. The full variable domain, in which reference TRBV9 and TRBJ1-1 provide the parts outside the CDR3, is DSGVTQTPKHLITATGQRVTLRCSPRSGDLSVYWYQQSLDQGLQFLIQYYNGEERAKGNILERFSAQQFPDLHSELNLSSLELGDSALYFCASSSSSTEAFFGQGTRLTVV.

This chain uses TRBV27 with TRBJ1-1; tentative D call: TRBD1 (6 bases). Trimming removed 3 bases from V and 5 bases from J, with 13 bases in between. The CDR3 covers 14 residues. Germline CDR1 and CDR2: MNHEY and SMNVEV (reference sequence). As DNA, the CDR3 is TGTGCCAGCAGTTTCCGCCAGGGACAAACTGAAGCTTTCTTT. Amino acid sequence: CASSFRQGQTEAFF.

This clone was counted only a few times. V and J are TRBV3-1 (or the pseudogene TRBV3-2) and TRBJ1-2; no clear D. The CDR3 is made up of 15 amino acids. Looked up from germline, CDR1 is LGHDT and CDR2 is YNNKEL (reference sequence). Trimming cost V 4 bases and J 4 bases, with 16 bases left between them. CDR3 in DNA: TGTGCCAGCAGCCCCTTTCTCACTAGCCCCTATGGCTACACCTTC. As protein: CASSPFLTSPYGYTF.

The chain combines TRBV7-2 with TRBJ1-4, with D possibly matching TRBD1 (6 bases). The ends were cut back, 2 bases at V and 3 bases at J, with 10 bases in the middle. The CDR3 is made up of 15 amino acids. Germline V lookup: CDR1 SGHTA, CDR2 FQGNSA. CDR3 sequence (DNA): TGTGCCAGCAGCTTATCGGGGGGGCCTAATGAAAAACTGTTTTTT. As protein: CASSLSGGPNEKLFF.

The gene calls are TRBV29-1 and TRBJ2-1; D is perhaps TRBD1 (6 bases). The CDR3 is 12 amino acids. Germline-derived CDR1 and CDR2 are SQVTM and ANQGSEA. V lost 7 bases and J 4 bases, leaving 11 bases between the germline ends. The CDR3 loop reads CSAWTAYNEQFF. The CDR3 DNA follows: TGCAGCGCCTGGACAGCATACAATGAGCAGTTCTTC.

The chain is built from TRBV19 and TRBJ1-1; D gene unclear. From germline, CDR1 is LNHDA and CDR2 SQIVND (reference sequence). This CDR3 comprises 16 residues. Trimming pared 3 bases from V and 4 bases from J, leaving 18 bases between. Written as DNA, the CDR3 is TGTGCCAGTAGTATTACGATAGTCGACTGGAGCACTGAAGCTTTCTTT. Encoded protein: CASSITIVDWSTEAFF. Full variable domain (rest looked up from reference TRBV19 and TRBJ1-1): DGGITQSPKYLFRKEGQNVTLSCEQNLNHDAMYWYRQDPGQGLRLIYYSQIVNDFQKGDIAEGYSVSREKKESFPLTVTSAQKNPTAFYLCASSITIVDWSTEAFFGQGTRLTVV.

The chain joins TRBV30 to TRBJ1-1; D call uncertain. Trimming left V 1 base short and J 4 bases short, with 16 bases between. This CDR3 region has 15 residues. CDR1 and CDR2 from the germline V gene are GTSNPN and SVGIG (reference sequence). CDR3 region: CAWSGGGTLSTEAFF. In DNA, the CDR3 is TGTGCCTGGAGTGGAGGTGGCACCCTCAGCACTGAAGCTTTCTTT.

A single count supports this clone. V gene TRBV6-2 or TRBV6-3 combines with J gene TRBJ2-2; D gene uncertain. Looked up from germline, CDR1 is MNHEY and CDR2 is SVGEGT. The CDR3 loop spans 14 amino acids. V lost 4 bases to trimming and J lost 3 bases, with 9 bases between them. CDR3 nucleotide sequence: TGTGCCAGCAGTTGGTCTAGAGACACCGGGGAGCTGTTTTTT. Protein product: CASSWSRDTGELFF.